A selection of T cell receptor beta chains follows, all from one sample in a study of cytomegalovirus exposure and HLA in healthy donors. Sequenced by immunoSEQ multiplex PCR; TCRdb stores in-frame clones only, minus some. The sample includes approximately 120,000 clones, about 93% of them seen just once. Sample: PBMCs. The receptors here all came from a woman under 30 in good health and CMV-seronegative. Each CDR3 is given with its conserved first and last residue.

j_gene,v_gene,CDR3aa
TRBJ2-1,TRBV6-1,CASSEAIGQGAYNEQFF
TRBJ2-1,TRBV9,CASSAGLADYNEQFF
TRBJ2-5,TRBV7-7,CASSLVLAAETQYF
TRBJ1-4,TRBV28,CASSRTGENEKLFF
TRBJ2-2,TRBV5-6,CASRTGGGELFF
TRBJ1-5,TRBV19,CASRASSPGQPQHF
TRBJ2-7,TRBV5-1,CASSVAGASYEQYF
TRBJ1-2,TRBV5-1,CASSAGQGGGYTF
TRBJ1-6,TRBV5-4,CASSLEAGGLSPLHF
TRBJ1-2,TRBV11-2,CASSGTTNYGYTF
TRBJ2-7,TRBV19,CASSSGGGSYEQYF
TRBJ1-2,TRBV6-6,CASSKGDGYTF
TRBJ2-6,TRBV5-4,CASSLSGTGANVLTF
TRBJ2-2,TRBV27,CASSFVGETGELFF
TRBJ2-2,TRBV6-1,CASRDSQFFGGELFF
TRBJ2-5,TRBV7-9,CATAEDRAETQYF
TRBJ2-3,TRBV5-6,CASSGGAGEDTQYF
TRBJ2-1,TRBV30,CAWRSYMGVYNEQFF
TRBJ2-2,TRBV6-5,CASSYSYVRGTGELFF
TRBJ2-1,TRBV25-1,CASSESGLAGNEQFF
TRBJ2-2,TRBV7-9,CASTLAGTGELFF
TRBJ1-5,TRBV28,CASRPGTGGWQPQHF
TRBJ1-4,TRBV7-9,CASSPTGATNEKLFF
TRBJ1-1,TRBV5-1,CASSMLGQGNTEAFF
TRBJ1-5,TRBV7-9,CASSLGYGGAGTEPQHF
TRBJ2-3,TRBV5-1,CASSLEVLGPGDTQYF
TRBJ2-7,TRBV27,CASSHRGSSGEQYF
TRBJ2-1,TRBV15,CATSSTSGGEQFF
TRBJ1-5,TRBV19,CASSMTGGDQPQHF
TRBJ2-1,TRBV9,CASSVRQVNYNEQFF
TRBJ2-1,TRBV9,CASSAQLADNEQFF
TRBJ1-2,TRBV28,CASSPRTGRPRYGYTF
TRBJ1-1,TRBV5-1,CASSLAGQRSGNTEAFF
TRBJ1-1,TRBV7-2,CASAWRNTEAFF